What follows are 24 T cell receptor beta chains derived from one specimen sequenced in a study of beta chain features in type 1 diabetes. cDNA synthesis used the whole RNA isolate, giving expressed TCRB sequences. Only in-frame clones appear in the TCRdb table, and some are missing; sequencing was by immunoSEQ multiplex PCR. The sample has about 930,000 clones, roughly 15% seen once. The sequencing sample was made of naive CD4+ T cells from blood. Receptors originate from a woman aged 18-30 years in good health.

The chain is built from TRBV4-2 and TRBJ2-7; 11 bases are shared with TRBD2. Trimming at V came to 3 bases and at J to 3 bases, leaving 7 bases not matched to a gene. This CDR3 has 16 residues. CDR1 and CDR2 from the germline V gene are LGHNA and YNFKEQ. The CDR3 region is CASSQEVGTSGYEQYF. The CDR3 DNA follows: TGTGCCAGCAGCCAGGAGGTTGGGACTAGCGGCTACGAGCAGTACTTC.

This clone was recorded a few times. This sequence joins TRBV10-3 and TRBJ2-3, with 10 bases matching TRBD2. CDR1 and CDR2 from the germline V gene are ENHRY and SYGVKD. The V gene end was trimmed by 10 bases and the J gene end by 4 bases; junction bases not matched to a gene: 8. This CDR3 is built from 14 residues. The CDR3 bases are TGTGCCACCCACTCTAGCGGGAGCCCAGATACGCAGTATTTT. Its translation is CATHSSGSPDTQYF.

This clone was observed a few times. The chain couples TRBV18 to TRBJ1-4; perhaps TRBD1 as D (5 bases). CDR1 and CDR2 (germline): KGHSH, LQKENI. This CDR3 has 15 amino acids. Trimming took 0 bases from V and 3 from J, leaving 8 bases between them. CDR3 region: CASSPPAGSNEKLFF. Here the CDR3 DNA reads TGTGCCAGCTCACCACCGGCAGGGTCTAATGAAAAACTGTTTTTT.

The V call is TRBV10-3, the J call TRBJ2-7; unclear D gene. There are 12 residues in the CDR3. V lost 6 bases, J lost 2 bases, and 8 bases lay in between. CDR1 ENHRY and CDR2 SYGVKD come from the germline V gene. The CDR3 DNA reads TGTGCCATCAGCGCAGAAACCTACGAGCAGTACTTC. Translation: CAISAETYEQYF.

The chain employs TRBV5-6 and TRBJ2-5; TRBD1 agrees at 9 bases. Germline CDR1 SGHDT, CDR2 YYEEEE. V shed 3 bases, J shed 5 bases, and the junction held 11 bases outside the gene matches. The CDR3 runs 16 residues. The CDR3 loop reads CASSSTPGTGRETQYF. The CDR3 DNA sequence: TGTGCCAGCAGCTCAACCCCCGGGACAGGGAGGGAGACCCAGTACTTC.

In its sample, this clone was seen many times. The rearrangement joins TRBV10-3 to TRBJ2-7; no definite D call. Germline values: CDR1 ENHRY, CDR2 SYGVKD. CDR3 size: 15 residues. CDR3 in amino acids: CATRVVPGSGDEQYF. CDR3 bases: TGTGCGACAAGGGTAGTCCCGGGTTCGGGCGACGAGCAGTACTTC.

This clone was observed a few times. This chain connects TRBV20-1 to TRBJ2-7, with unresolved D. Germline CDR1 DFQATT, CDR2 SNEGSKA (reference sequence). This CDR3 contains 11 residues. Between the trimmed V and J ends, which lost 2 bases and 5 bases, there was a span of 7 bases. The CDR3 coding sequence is TGCAGTGCTAGATTCATGAACGAGCAGTACTTC. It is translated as CSARFMNEQYF.

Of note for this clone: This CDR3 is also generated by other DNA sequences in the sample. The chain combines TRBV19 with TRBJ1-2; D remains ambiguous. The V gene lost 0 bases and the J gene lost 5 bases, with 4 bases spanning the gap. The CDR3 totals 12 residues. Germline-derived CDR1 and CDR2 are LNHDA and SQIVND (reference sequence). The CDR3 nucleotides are TGTGCCAGTAGTATAGAGGGATATGGCTACACCTTC. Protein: CASSIEGYGYTF.

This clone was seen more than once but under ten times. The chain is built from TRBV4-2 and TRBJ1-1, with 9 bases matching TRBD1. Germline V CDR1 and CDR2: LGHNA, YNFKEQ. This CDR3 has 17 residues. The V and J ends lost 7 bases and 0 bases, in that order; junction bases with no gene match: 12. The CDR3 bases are TGTGCCAGCAACAAGGACAGGGGCACGGGGTTGAACACTGAAGCTTTCTTT. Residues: CASNKDRGTGLNTEAFF.

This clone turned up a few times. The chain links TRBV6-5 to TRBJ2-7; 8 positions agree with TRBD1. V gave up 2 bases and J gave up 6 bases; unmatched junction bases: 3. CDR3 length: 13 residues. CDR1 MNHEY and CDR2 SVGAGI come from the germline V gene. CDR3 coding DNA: TGTGCCAGCAGTTACGGGACAGGTGGCGAGCAGTACTTC. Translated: CASSYGTGGEQYF.

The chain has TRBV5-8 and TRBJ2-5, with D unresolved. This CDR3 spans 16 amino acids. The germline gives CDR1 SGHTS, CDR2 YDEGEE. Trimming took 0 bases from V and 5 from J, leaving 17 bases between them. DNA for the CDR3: TGTGCCAGCAGCTTGGTCGTCGGAAGCCAGATGGAGACCCAGTACTTC. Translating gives CASSLVVGSQMETQYF. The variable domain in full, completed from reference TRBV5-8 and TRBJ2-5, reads EAGVTQSPTHLIKTRGQQATLRCSPISGHTSVYWYQQALGLGLQFLLWYDEGEERNRGNFPPRFSGRQFPNYSSELNVNALELEDSALYLCASSLVVGSQMETQYFGPGTRLLVL.

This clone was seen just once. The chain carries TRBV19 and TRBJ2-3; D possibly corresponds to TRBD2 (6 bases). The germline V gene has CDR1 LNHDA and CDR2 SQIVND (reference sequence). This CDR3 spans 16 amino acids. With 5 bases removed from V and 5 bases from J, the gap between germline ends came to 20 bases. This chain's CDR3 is CASSSRASVMGDTQYF. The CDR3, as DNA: TGTGCCAGTAGTTCCCGGGCTAGCGTGATGGGAGATACGCAGTATTTT.

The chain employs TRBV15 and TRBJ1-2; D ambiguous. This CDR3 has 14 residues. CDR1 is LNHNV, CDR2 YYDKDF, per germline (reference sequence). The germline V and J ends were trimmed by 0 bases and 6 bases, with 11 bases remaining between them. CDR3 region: CATSRDRVVNGYTF. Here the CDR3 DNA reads TGTGCCACCAGCAGAGATAGGGTCGTGAATGGCTACACCTTC.

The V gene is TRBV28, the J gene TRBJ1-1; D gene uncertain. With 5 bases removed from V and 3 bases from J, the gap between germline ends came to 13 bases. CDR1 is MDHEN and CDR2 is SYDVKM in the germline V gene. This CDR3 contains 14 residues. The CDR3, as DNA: TGTGCCAGCAGTCTTGTCACACGGTACACTGAAGCTTTCTTT. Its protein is CASSLVTRYTEAFF.

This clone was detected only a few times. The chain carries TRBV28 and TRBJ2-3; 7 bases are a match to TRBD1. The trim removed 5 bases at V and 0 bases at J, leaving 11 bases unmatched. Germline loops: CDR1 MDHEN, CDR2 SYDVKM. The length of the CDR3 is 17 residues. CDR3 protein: CASSPWTGGDSTDTQYF. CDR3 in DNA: TGTGCCAGCAGTCCCTGGACAGGAGGAGATAGCACAGATACGCAGTATTTT.

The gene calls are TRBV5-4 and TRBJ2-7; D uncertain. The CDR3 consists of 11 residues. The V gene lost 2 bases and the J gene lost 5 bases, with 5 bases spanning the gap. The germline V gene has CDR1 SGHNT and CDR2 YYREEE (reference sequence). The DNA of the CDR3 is TGTGCCAGCAGCTTTATGAACGAGCAGTACTTC. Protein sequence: CASSFMNEQYF.

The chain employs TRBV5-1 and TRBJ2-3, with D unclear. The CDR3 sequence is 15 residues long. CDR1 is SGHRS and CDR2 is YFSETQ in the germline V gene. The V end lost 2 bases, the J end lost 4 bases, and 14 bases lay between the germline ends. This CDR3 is CASSFGRLVPDTQYF. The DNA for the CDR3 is TGCGCCAGCAGCTTTGGGCGATTAGTTCCAGATACGCAGTATTTT.

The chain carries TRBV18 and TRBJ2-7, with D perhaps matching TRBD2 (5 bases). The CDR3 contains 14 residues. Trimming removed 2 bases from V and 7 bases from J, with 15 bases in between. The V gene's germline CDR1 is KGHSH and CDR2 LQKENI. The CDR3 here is CASSPTSGISEQYF. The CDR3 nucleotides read TGTGCCAGCTCACCAACAAGCGGTATATCTGAGCAGTACTTC.

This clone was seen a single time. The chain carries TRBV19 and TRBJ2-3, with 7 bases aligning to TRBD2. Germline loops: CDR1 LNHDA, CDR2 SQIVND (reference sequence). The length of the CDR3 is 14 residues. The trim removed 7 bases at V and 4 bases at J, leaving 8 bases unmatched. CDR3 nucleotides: TGTGCCAGTAATTTAGCGGGTGAGGCAGATACGCAGTATTTT. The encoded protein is CASNLAGEADTQYF.

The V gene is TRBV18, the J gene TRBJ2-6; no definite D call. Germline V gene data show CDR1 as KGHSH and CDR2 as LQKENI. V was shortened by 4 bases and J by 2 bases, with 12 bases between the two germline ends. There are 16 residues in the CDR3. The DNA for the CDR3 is TGTGCCAGCTCACGTGCCACGGCAGCTGGGGCCAACGTCCTGACTTTC. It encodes CASSRATAAGANVLTF.

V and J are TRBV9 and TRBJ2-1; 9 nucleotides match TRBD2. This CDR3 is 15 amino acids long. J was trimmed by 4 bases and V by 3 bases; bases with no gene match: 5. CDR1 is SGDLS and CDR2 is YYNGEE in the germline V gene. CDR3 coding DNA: TGTGCCAGCAGCGGGCTAGCGGGGTCATACAATGAGCAGTTCTTC. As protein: CASSGLAGSYNEQFF.

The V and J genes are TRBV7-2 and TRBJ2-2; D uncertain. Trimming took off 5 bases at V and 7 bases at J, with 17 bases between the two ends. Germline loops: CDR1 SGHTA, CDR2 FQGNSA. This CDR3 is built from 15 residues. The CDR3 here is CASSPFGNNGGELFF. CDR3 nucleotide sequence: TGTGCCAGCAGCCCATTTGGGAATAATGGCGGGGAGCTGTTTTTT.

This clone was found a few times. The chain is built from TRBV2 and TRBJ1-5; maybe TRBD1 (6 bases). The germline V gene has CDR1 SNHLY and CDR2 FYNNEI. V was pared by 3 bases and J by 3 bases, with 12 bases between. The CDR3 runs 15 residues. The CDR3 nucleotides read TGTGCCAGCAGTGAGTCCACAGGGTACAATCAGCCCCAGCATTTT. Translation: CASSESTGYNQPQHF.

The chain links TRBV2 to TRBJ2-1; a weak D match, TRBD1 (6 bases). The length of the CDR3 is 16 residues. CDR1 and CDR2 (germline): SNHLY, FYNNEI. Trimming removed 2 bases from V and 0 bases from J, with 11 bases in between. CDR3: CASSERGTSSYNEQFF. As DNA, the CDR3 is TGTGCCAGCAGTGAAAGGGGGACGAGCTCCTACAATGAGCAGTTCTTC.